Listed below are T cell receptor beta chains from one sample, sequenced in a study of blood T cell repertoires in COVID-19. Using immunoSEQ multiplex PCR, the repertoire was profiled, and TCRdb retains in-frame clones only, with some absent. The table records some 38,000 clones, approximately 80% of them present only once. Sequences were obtained from peripheral blood. The receptors here all came from a man in his sixties or seventies with acute or convalescent COVID-19. CDR3s leave out the opening cysteine and the closing phenylalanine or tryptophan.

cdr3_aa: ASSPRTSGGITYEQY
v_call: TRBV6-2/TRBV6-3

cdr3_aa: ASGSPGQALGGTQY
v_call: TRBV28

cdr3_aa: SVAPATGGTDTQY
v_call: TRBV29-1

cdr3_aa: ASSFMTGGYTEAF
v_call: TRBV5-5

cdr3_aa: ASSLGHGSYGYT
v_call: TRBV28

cdr3_aa: AWGRDRPYGYT
v_call: TRBV30

cdr3_aa: ASSIEAGNYGYT
v_call: TRBV19

cdr3_aa: ASSPRGGEKLF
v_call: TRBV3-1/TRBV3-2

cdr3_aa: ASSLVAGAIAYEQY
v_call: TRBV7-8

cdr3_aa: ASSTNRGHGYT
v_call: TRBV19

cdr3_aa: ASSYSRPGTGEQY
v_call: TRBV6-2/TRBV6-3

cdr3_aa: AYSGTGGSYSNQPQH
v_call: TRBV30

cdr3_aa: ASSQDKLAVEGETQY
v_call: TRBV3-1/TRBV3-2

cdr3_aa: ASSGRTGGNEQF
v_call: TRBV11-3

cdr3_aa: SVGRQGADGYT
v_call: TRBV29-1

cdr3_aa: ASMRTWTVGFLSGANVLT
v_call: TRBV28

cdr3_aa: ATSRASTSGPNTGELF
v_call: TRBV15

cdr3_aa: AISETGLGTSGRVREQY
v_call: TRBV10-3

cdr3_aa: ASSPGQADQPQH
v_call: TRBV18